Listed below are T cell receptor beta chains from one sample, sequenced in a study of beta chain features in type 1 diabetes. Some clones are missing from TCRdb's copy, which holds only in-frame ones; the method was immunoSEQ multiplex PCR. The sample shows around 690,000 clones, 12% of them seen only once. The material sequenced was naive CD4+ T cells from blood. Every receptor here comes from a young man with type 1 diabetes. Each CDR3 is given with its conserved first and last residue. Each record gives: clone size, D gene, J gene, V gene, CDR3 DNA, CDR3 protein. A D gene is named only where the DNA matches it firmly. Only some rows state a clone size, as once, few, many or a class for expanded clones.

abundance: .
d_gene: .
j_gene: TRBJ2-1
v_gene: TRBV11-2
CDR3nt: TGTGCCAGCAGCTTTTGGGGGGCGAGGGATTACAATGAGCAGTTCTTC
CDR3aa: CASSFWGARDYNEQFF

abundance: .
d_gene: .
j_gene: TRBJ1-3
v_gene: TRBV6-5
CDR3nt: TGTGCCAGCAGCTCAGGTTTCTCTGGAAACACCATATATTTT
CDR3aa: CASSSGFSGNTIYF

abundance: few
d_gene: TRBD2
j_gene: TRBJ2-3
v_gene: TRBV7-3
CDR3nt: TGTGCCAGCAGCTTAACAAGCGGGGCGGGCGCAGATACGCAGTATTTT
CDR3aa: CASSLTSGAGADTQYF

abundance: .
d_gene: .
j_gene: TRBJ1-6
v_gene: TRBV4-3
CDR3nt: TGCGCCAGCAGCCAAGATCTCCCGTATTCACCCCTCCACTTT
CDR3aa: CASSQDLPYSPLHF

abundance: .
d_gene: .
j_gene: TRBJ1-2
v_gene: TRBV7-9
CDR3nt: TGTGCCAGCAGCTTAGCGGAGCAGTGGGGCTACACCTTC
CDR3aa: CASSLAEQWGYTF

abundance: .
d_gene: .
j_gene: TRBJ1-4
v_gene: TRBV28
CDR3nt: TGTGCCAGCAGTACGCCGCGGAGCCGGGACATGGTAACCCGAGGTGAAAAACTGTTTTTT
CDR3aa: CASSTPRSRDMVTRGEKLFF

abundance: .
d_gene: TRBD1
j_gene: TRBJ1-2
v_gene: TRBV7-2
CDR3nt: TGTGCCAGCAGCTTAGTAGGACAGGGGACCTATGGCTACACCTTC
CDR3aa: CASSLVGQGTYGYTF

abundance: .
d_gene: TRBD1
j_gene: TRBJ1-5
v_gene: TRBV28
CDR3nt: TGTGCCAGCAGCTCCGGGACAGGCCTTAATCAGCCCCAGCATTTT
CDR3aa: CASSSGTGLNQPQHF

abundance: .
d_gene: .
j_gene: TRBJ2-7
v_gene: TRBV10-3
CDR3nt: TGTGCCATCAGTGAGACAGGCTCCGTATACGAGCAGTACTTC
CDR3aa: CAISETGSVYEQYF

abundance: few
d_gene: TRBD1
j_gene: TRBJ2-5
v_gene: TRBV9
CDR3nt: TGTGCCAGCAGCGGGGGACAGGGAGGGAGAGGGGAGACCCAGTACTTC
CDR3aa: CASSGGQGGRGETQYF

abundance: few
d_gene: .
j_gene: TRBJ2-5
v_gene: TRBV5-1
CDR3nt: TGCGCCAGCAGCCTAAGTGGGGTTAGCCAAGAGACCCAGTACTTC
CDR3aa: CASSLSGVSQETQYF

abundance: .
d_gene: .
j_gene: TRBJ2-1
v_gene: TRBV7-2
CDR3nt: TGTGCCAGCAGCTTAGCAGGGCAGATCTCCTACAATGAGCAGTTCTTC
CDR3aa: CASSLAGQISYNEQFF

abundance: .
d_gene: TRBD1
j_gene: TRBJ2-7
v_gene: TRBV7-9
CDR3nt: TGTGCCAGCAGCATCTTCCGGGACAGGGGTTACGAGCAGTACTTC
CDR3aa: CASSIFRDRGYEQYF

abundance: few
d_gene: .
j_gene: TRBJ1-2
v_gene: TRBV5-1
CDR3nt: TGCGCCAGCAGCTTGGGGAATCATGGCTACACCTTC
CDR3aa: CASSLGNHGYTF

abundance: .
d_gene: TRBD1
j_gene: TRBJ1-1
v_gene: TRBV11-1
CDR3nt: TGTGCCAGCAGCTTAAACTTACAGGGGACTGAAGCTTTCTTT
CDR3aa: CASSLNLQGTEAFF

abundance: .
d_gene: TRBD2
j_gene: TRBJ2-3
v_gene: TRBV7-2
CDR3nt: TGTGCCAGCAGCCCTCGCGGTAGCGGGGGCACAGATACGCAGTATTTT
CDR3aa: CASSPRGSGGTDTQYF

abundance: .
d_gene: .
j_gene: TRBJ1-5
v_gene: TRBV18
CDR3nt: TGTGCCAGCTCACCGGGGCAGGGTAATCAGCCCCAGCATTTT
CDR3aa: CASSPGQGNQPQHF

abundance: .
d_gene: TRBD1
j_gene: TRBJ1-1
v_gene: TRBV6-5
CDR3nt: TGTGCCAGCAGCCGGGACAGGGGCTATGAAGCTTTCTTT
CDR3aa: CASSRDRGYEAFF

abundance: .
d_gene: TRBD1
j_gene: TRBJ2-1
v_gene: TRBV28
CDR3nt: TGTGCCAGCAGCCCACAGGGGAGCACCTACAATGAGCAGTTCTTC
CDR3aa: CASSPQGSTYNEQFF

abundance: .
d_gene: .
j_gene: TRBJ1-1
v_gene: TRBV11-2
CDR3nt: TGTGCCAGCAGTTCCCAGGGAGGAACTGAAGCTTTCTTT
CDR3aa: CASSSQGGTEAFF

abundance: .
d_gene: TRBD1
j_gene: TRBJ1-4
v_gene: TRBV6-1
CDR3nt: TGTGCCAGCAGTGAATGGACAGGGAAGACAACTAATGAAAAACTGTTTTTT
CDR3aa: CASSEWTGKTTNEKLFF

abundance: .
d_gene: TRBD1
j_gene: TRBJ1-4
v_gene: TRBV9
CDR3nt: TGTGCCAGCAGCGCTAATCCGGGACAGAAAAATGAAAAACTGTTTTTT
CDR3aa: CASSANPGQKNEKLFF

abundance: .
d_gene: TRBD1
j_gene: TRBJ1-4
v_gene: TRBV29-1
CDR3nt: TGCAGCGTTGAAAAGGGGGCAAACGAAAAACTGTTTTTT
CDR3aa: CSVEKGANEKLFF

abundance: .
d_gene: .
j_gene: TRBJ2-6
v_gene: TRBV7-3
CDR3nt: TGTGCCAGCAGCGGCGGGGCTGTGGGCAACGTCCTGACTTTC
CDR3aa: CASSGGAVGNVLTF

abundance: few
d_gene: .
j_gene: TRBJ1-5
v_gene: TRBV28
CDR3nt: TGTGCCAGCCAACAGCTTAATCAGCCCCAGCATTTT
CDR3aa: CASQQLNQPQHF

abundance: few
d_gene: .
j_gene: TRBJ1-5
v_gene: TRBV6-6
CDR3nt: TGTGCCAGCAGCCTCCGGGACATTAATTGGGGGCAGCCCCAGCATTTT
CDR3aa: CASSLRDINWGQPQHF

abundance: .
d_gene: .
j_gene: TRBJ2-7
v_gene: TRBV7-2
CDR3nt: TGTGCCAGCAGCTTAGTGGGAGAGGCACATTCCTACGAGCAGTACTTC
CDR3aa: CASSLVGEAHSYEQYF

abundance: .
d_gene: .
j_gene: TRBJ2-3
v_gene: TRBV2
CDR3nt: TGTGCCAGCAGTGAAGTATGGGTTGTTGATACGCAGTATTTT
CDR3aa: CASSEVWVVDTQYF

abundance: few
d_gene: .
j_gene: TRBJ1-5
v_gene: TRBV5-4
CDR3nt: TGTGCCAGCAGCTTTGACGGTAGCAATCAGCCCCAGCATTTT
CDR3aa: CASSFDGSNQPQHF

abundance: .
d_gene: .
j_gene: TRBJ2-3
v_gene: TRBV7-2
CDR3nt: TGTGCCAGCAGCTCCCAGCGGTCAAGCACAGATACGCAGTATTTT
CDR3aa: CASSSQRSSTDTQYF

abundance: .
d_gene: .
j_gene: TRBJ1-6
v_gene: TRBV10-3
CDR3nt: TGTGCCACTGGCGAGGGACACATGAGCTCCTATAATTCACCCCTCCACTTT
CDR3aa: CATGEGHMSSYNSPLHF

abundance: .
d_gene: TRBD1
j_gene: TRBJ2-7
v_gene: TRBV7-8
CDR3nt: TGTGCCAGCAGCTTCGGGACAGGGGCTTACGAGCAGTACTTC
CDR3aa: CASSFGTGAYEQYF

abundance: .
d_gene: .
j_gene: TRBJ1-1
v_gene: TRBV2
CDR3nt: TGTGCCAGCAGTGAGGAGGTGAACACTGAAGCTTTCTTT
CDR3aa: CASSEEVNTEAFF

abundance: few
d_gene: TRBD1
j_gene: TRBJ1-6
v_gene: TRBV18
CDR3nt: TGTGCCAGCTCACCAGATCAGGGGGCGCAGAATTCACCCCTCCACTTT
CDR3aa: CASSPDQGAQNSPLHF

abundance: few
d_gene: .
j_gene: TRBJ2-7
v_gene: TRBV10-2
CDR3nt: TGCGCCAGCAATGGGATGGGACGCTCTCCCTACGAGCAGTACTTC
CDR3aa: CASNGMGRSPYEQYF

abundance: few
d_gene: .
j_gene: TRBJ2-4
v_gene: TRBV6-5
CDR3nt: TGTGCCAGCCGGGACCCCCTATTAGGCATTCAGTACTTC
CDR3aa: CASRDPLLGIQYF

abundance: .
d_gene: .
j_gene: TRBJ1-1
v_gene: TRBV7-2
CDR3nt: TGTGCCAGCTCCGGGGAGGGTAGGGGCACTGAAGCTTTCTTT
CDR3aa: CASSGEGRGTEAFF

abundance: .
d_gene: .
j_gene: TRBJ2-7
v_gene: TRBV7-8
CDR3nt: TGTGCCAGCAGCTTAGCCCAATACGAGCAGTACTTC
CDR3aa: CASSLAQYEQYF

abundance: few
d_gene: .
j_gene: TRBJ1-2
v_gene: TRBV19
CDR3nt: TGTGCCAGTAGTATTTCCCGGACGGAATTCTATGGCTACACCTTC
CDR3aa: CASSISRTEFYGYTF

abundance: few
d_gene: .
j_gene: TRBJ2-5
v_gene: TRBV7-8
CDR3nt: TGTGCCAGCAGCCTAGGGCTAATGGAGACCCAGTACTTC
CDR3aa: CASSLGLMETQYF

abundance: .
d_gene: .
j_gene: TRBJ2-1
v_gene: TRBV11-2
CDR3nt: TGTGCCAGCAGCTTGGAAGTCAGGTTAGCTGAGCAGTTCTTC
CDR3aa: CASSLEVRLAEQFF

abundance: .
d_gene: TRBD1
j_gene: TRBJ1-4
v_gene: TRBV30
CDR3nt: TGTGCCTGGAGGGGGACAGGGGGATGGGAAAAACTGTTTTTT
CDR3aa: CAWRGTGGWEKLFF

abundance: few
d_gene: .
j_gene: TRBJ2-5
v_gene: TRBV7-2
CDR3nt: TGTGCCAGCCTCCGGGGGGCTCAAGAGACCCAGTACTTC
CDR3aa: CASLRGAQETQYF

abundance: .
d_gene: TRBD2
j_gene: TRBJ2-1
v_gene: TRBV13
CDR3nt: TGTGCCAGCAGCTCGGGACTAGCGGGGAGCCGAGCGGGTGGTGAGCAGTTCTTC
CDR3aa: CASSSGLAGSRAGGEQFF

abundance: few
d_gene: TRBD1
j_gene: TRBJ2-1
v_gene: TRBV30
CDR3nt: TGTGCCTGGAGTGGGACAGGGGGCGGTTTCAATGAGCAGTTCTTC
CDR3aa: CAWSGTGGGFNEQFF

abundance: .
d_gene: .
j_gene: TRBJ2-2
v_gene: TRBV14
CDR3nt: TGTGCCAGCAAAGAGCAGGCGAACACCGGGGAGCTGTTTTTT
CDR3aa: CASKEQANTGELFF

abundance: few
d_gene: TRBD1
j_gene: TRBJ1-1
v_gene: TRBV2
CDR3nt: TGTGCCAGCACCGGACAGGGGACGAACACTGAAGCTTTCTTT
CDR3aa: CASTGQGTNTEAFF

abundance: .
d_gene: TRBD2
j_gene: TRBJ2-1
v_gene: TRBV15
CDR3nt: TGTGCCACCAGCAGGACTAGCGGGGGCTACAATGAGCAGTTCTTC
CDR3aa: CATSRTSGGYNEQFF

abundance: once
d_gene: .
j_gene: TRBJ1-6
v_gene: TRBV5-8
CDR3nt: TGTGCCAGCAGCCCGGGCTCCTCCGGCAGTTCACCCCTCCACTTT
CDR3aa: CASSPGSSGSSPLHF

abundance: .
d_gene: .
j_gene: TRBJ2-5
v_gene: TRBV29-1
CDR3nt: TGCAGCGTCTCAGGGGGGGCAGAGACCCAGTACTTC
CDR3aa: CSVSGGAETQYF

abundance: few
d_gene: .
j_gene: TRBJ1-2
v_gene: TRBV7-9
CDR3nt: TGTGCCAGCAGTGGGCCCAGTGGGGGTGGCTACACCTTC
CDR3aa: CASSGPSGGGYTF

abundance: .
d_gene: TRBD1
j_gene: TRBJ2-6
v_gene: TRBV9
CDR3nt: TGTGCCAGCAGCGCACAGGGGGCGCTTGGGGCCAACGTCCTGACTTTC
CDR3aa: CASSAQGALGANVLTF

abundance: .
d_gene: TRBD1
j_gene: TRBJ1-6
v_gene: TRBV6-5
CDR3nt: TGTGCCAGCAGTCGAGCGACAGGGGCTAATTCACCCCTCCACTTT
CDR3aa: CASSRATGANSPLHF

abundance: .
d_gene: .
j_gene: TRBJ2-5
v_gene: TRBV7-6
CDR3nt: TGTGCCAGCTCCGTGTGGGGGCAGGAGACCCAGTACTTC
CDR3aa: CASSVWGQETQYF

abundance: .
d_gene: .
j_gene: TRBJ2-6
v_gene: TRBV28
CDR3nt: TGTGCCAGCAGTCCCCCTGGTAGGGCTGGGGCCAACGTCCTGACTTTC
CDR3aa: CASSPPGRAGANVLTF

abundance: .
d_gene: .
j_gene: TRBJ1-5
v_gene: TRBV21-1
CDR3nt: TGTGCCAGCAGCGAAGCGCAGAGAAATCAGCCCCAGCATTTT
CDR3aa: CASSEAQRNQPQHF

abundance: .
d_gene: TRBD1
j_gene: TRBJ1-1
v_gene: TRBV19
CDR3nt: TGTGCCAGTAGCGGACAGGGTTTTACTGAAGCTTTCTTT
CDR3aa: CASSGQGFTEAFF

abundance: few
d_gene: .
j_gene: TRBJ2-3
v_gene: TRBV7-2
CDR3nt: TGTGCCAGCAGCTTAGTAACCCCTGTGGATACGCAGTATTTT
CDR3aa: CASSLVTPVDTQYF

abundance: few
d_gene: .
j_gene: TRBJ1-1
v_gene: TRBV19
CDR3nt: TGTGCCAGTAGTGTCCGGAGGAACACTGAAGCTTTCTTT
CDR3aa: CASSVRRNTEAFF

abundance: .
d_gene: .
j_gene: TRBJ2-7
v_gene: TRBV19
CDR3nt: TGTGCCAGTAGCCTCGGGACACTCCCCTACGAGCAGTACTTC
CDR3aa: CASSLGTLPYEQYF